A single sample is the source of the 23 T cell receptor beta chains below, sequenced in a study of T-cell memory formation after mild COVID-19. One entry per CDR3 protein results from TCRdb running MiXCR on the 5' RACE reads. This table has about 110,000 distinct CDR3 sequences, 20% to 25% appearing once. What was sequenced was PBMCs or a T cell subset sorted from them (not recorded which). These receptors were collected from a man aged 18 to 35 who had mild COVID-19 (a few samples of this study predate the infection). Cell type and time point are not known.

The V call is TRBV4-3, the J call TRBJ2-3, with D perhaps TRBD1 or TRBD2 (5 bases each). This CDR3 has 15 residues. V lost 1 base and J 1 base, leaving 9 bases between the germline ends. The V gene's germline CDR1 is LGHNA and CDR2 YSLEER. The CDR3 DNA is TGCGCCAGCAGCCAAGGGGGGTGGGGCACAGATACGCAGTATTTT. Translating gives CASSQGGWGTDTQYF.

J is TRBJ2-1 and V is TRBV25-1, with D possibly TRBD1 on 5 matching bases. V was clipped by 4 bases and J by 5 bases, with 15 bases between them. CDR3 length: 15 amino acids. Germline-derived CDR1 and CDR2 are MGHDK and SYGVNS. Here the CDR3 DNA reads TGTGCCAGCAGTGCCCCGGCAGGGAACCACAATGAGCAGTTCTTC. Translating it yields CASSAPAGNHNEQFF. Full variable domain (remainder filled in from reference TRBV25-1 and TRBJ2-1): EADIYQTPRYLVIGTGKKITLECSQTMGHDKMYWYQQDPGMELHLIHYSYGVNSTEKGDLSSESTVSRIRTEHFPLTLESARPSHTSQYLCASSAPAGNHNEQFFGPGTRLTVL.

The chain combines TRBV10-3 with TRBJ1-1; D is undetermined. Trimming stripped 7 bases from V and 1 base from J, with 13 bases between. The CDR3 extends over 14 amino acids. The germline V gene encodes CDR1 ENHRY and CDR2 SYGVKD. CDR3 residues: CAIMPGGPNTEAFF. For the CDR3, the DNA is TGTGCCATCATGCCGGGAGGGCCGAACACTGAAGCTTTCTTT.

This clonotype was counted only a few times. V and J are TRBV19 and TRBJ2-5; D is ambiguous. Germline CDR1 LNHDA, CDR2 SQIVND (reference sequence). The ends were cut back, 5 bases at V and 2 bases at J, with 12 bases in the middle. The CDR3 loop spans 14 amino acids. The CDR3 bases are TGTGCCAGTAGTCCGCGGACGGCGCAAGAGACCCAGTACTTC. Translation gives CASSPRTAQETQYF.

V is TRBV9 and J is TRBJ2-7, with D possibly TRBD1 on 6 matching bases. The CDR3 sequence is 14 residues long. Germline values: CDR1 SGDLS, CDR2 YYNGEE. Trimming left V 2 bases short and J 2 bases short, with 11 bases between. Here the CDR3 reads CASSVSGVPYEQYF. The DNA for the CDR3 is TGTGCCAGCAGCGTTTCAGGGGTCCCCTACGAGCAGTACTTC. Filled out from reference TRBV9 and TRBJ2-7, the complete variable domain reads DSGVTQTPKHLITATGQRVTLRCSPRSGDLSVYWYQQSLDQGLQFLIQYYNGEERAKGNILERFSAQQFPDLHSELNLSSLELGDSALYFCASSVSGVPYEQYFGPGTRLTVT.

The chain uses TRBV12-3 or TRBV12-4 and TRBJ2-7; 9 bases line up with TRBD1. The CDR3 consists of 14 residues. J was trimmed by 5 bases and V by 9 bases; bases with no gene match: 11. CDR3 amino acids: CASTSHRGLNEQYF. DNA for the CDR3: TGTGCCAGTACCTCCCACAGGGGGCTGAACGAGCAGTACTTC.

This clonotype was found a few times. The J gene is TRBJ2-7, the V gene TRBV7-9; D remains ambiguous. The V end was cut by 5 bases, the J end by 0 bases, with 14 bases between. The CDR3 runs to 15 residues. Germline CDR1 and CDR2: SEHNR and FQNEAQ (reference sequence). Here the CDR3 DNA reads TGTGCCAGCAGCCACTCGACGCTGATCTCCTACGAGCAGTACTTC. This encodes CASSHSTLISYEQYF.

The table lists this clonotype with many counts. The rearrangement links TRBV7-9 to TRBJ2-3, with 7 bases fitting TRBD1. CDR3 length: 13 amino acids. V shed 8 bases and J 2 bases; nucleotides not matched to a gene: 4. The germline V gene has CDR1 SEHNR and CDR2 FQNEAQ (reference sequence). CDR3 sequence (DNA): TGTGCCAGCCTACAGGGGCCCACAGATACGCAGTATTTT. This codes for CASLQGPTDTQYF.

The chain uses TRBV7-6 and TRBJ2-1; 9 nucleotides line up with TRBD1. J was trimmed by 7 bases and V by 6 bases; bases with no gene match: 10. The germline gives CDR1 SGHVS, CDR2 FNYEAQ. There are 15 residues in the CDR3. The CDR3 DNA is TGTGCCAGCAGTCCCCCCAGGACAGGGGAAAATGAGCAGTTCTTC. Protein product: CASSPPRTGENEQFF.

This CDR3 is CASSQGTGWNGYTF. For the CDR3, the DNA is TGCGCCAGCAGCCAGGGGACAGGGTGGAACGGCTACACCTTC. This rearrangement joins TRBV4-1 to TRBJ1-2; 9 bases line up with TRBD1. CDR3 size: 14 residues. The germline V gene encodes CDR1 MGHRA and CDR2 YSYEKL. Germline trimming cut 3 bases from V and 8 bases from J; bases unmatched to any gene: 7.

In this sample, this clonotype turned up a few times. The rearrangement joins TRBV3-1 to TRBJ1-1; D not certain. Trimming shortened V by 0 bases and J by 11 bases, and 13 bases separated the two germline ends. This CDR3 spans 13 amino acids. Germline CDR1 is LGHDT and CDR2 is YNNKEL (reference sequence). CDR3 DNA: TGTGCCAGCAGCCAAGATCCAAATGCGGATGCTTTCTTT. Its translation: CASSQDPNADAFF.

Remarks on this clonotype: A much more abundant neighbour one base away suggests this may be a read error. This rearrangement joins TRBV7-3 to TRBJ2-3; D possibly corresponds to TRBD2 (5 bases). The CDR3 covers 15 residues. Germline V lookup: CDR1 SGHTA, CDR2 FQGTGA. Trimming cost V 4 bases and J 0 bases, with 11 bases left between them. The CDR3 spells CASSSLSGSTDTQYF. The CDR3 DNA reads TGTGCCAGCAGCTCACTTTCGGGGAGCACAGATACGCAGTATTTT.

This rearrangement joins TRBV7-9 to TRBJ1-6; D gene unclear. This CDR3 spans 17 amino acids. Per the germline V gene, CDR1 is SEHNR and CDR2 is FQNEAQ (reference sequence). The germline V and J ends were trimmed by 1 base and 2 bases, with 12 bases remaining between them. The CDR3 DNA reads TGTGCCAGCAGCTTAGAGGCCCGAAGCCCCTATAATTCACCCCTCCACTTT. Amino acid sequence: CASSLEARSPYNSPLHF. The full variable domain, in which reference TRBV7-9 and TRBJ1-6 provide the parts outside the CDR3, is DTGVSQNPRHKITKRGQNVTFRCDPISEHNRLYWYRQTLGQGPEFLTYFQNEAQLEKSRLLSDRFSAERPKGSFSTLEIQRTEQGDSAMYLCASSLEARSPYNSPLHFGNGTRLTVT.

V and J are TRBV11-2 and TRBJ2-1; 10 nucleotides agree with TRBD2. Germline CDR1 reads SGHAT; CDR2 reads FQNNGV. Trimming at V came to 4 bases and at J to 7 bases, leaving 10 bases not matched to a gene. The CDR3 is made up of 16 amino acids. The DNA for the CDR3 is TGTGCCAGCAGCTCCTATCTAGCGGGGGAAGGTAATGAGCAGTTCTTC. Its protein product is CASSSYLAGEGNEQFF.

This chain connects TRBV6-4 to TRBJ2-1, with a tentative D call TRBD2 (5 bases). CDR1 and CDR2 from the germline V gene are MRHNA and SNTAGT. This CDR3 is 14 amino acids long. V lost 3 bases, J lost 4 bases, and 10 bases lay in between. The CDR3 is CASSEGSLYNEQFF. The CDR3 nucleotides are TGTGCCAGCAGTGAAGGGAGTTTATACAATGAGCAGTTCTTC.

This clonotype has more than one count but fewer than ten. V is TRBV4-1 and J is TRBJ2-7; D perhaps matches TRBD2 (5 bases). The V gene lost 4 bases and the J gene lost 3 bases, with 16 bases spanning the gap. CDR3 size: 15 residues. Per germline, CDR1 MGHRA and CDR2 YSYEKL. Written as DNA, the CDR3 is TGCGCCAGCAGCCCATCCCGGGGTCGTGGCTACGAGCAGTACTTC. Translated, it gives CASSPSRGRGYEQYF.

This chain links TRBV9 with TRBJ2-7; D not certain. Trimming took 3 bases from V and 6 from J, leaving 10 bases between them. Germline assignment: CDR1 SGDLS and CDR2 YYNGEE. The CDR3 has 12 residues. CDR3 sequence reads: CASSGLDPEQYF. The CDR3 region has the DNA TGTGCCAGCAGCGGCCTAGATCCCGAGCAGTACTTC.

The chain carries TRBV27 and TRBJ2-5; 7 bases agree with TRBD2. This CDR3 has 14 residues. Per germline, CDR1 MNHEY and CDR2 SMNVEV (reference sequence). V lost 2 bases to trimming and J lost 3 bases; unmatched junction nucleotides: 3. CDR3 loop: CASSLRAGEETQYF. CDR3 nucleotides: TGTGCCAGCAGTTTACGGGCGGGGGAAGAGACCCAGTACTTC.

This clonotype was seen a few times. The CDR3 region is CASSVTGTGGEETQYF. The CDR3 coding sequence is TGTGCCAGCAGTGTCACCGGGACAGGGGGCGAGGAGACCCAGTACTTC. V is TRBV6-6 and J is TRBJ2-5, with TRBD1 identical over 12 bases. After removal of 5 bases from V and 5 bases from J, the junction contained 9 bases not matched to a gene. The CDR3 consists of 16 residues. Germline V gives CDR1 MNHNY, CDR2 SVGAGI (reference sequence).

This clonotype was counted between two and nine times. This chain links TRBV7-2 with TRBJ1-1; D call uncertain. CDR3 size: 15 residues. Germline CDR1 is SGHTA and CDR2 is FQGNSA. Trimming stripped 5 bases from V and 1 base from J, with 14 bases between. The CDR3 region is CASSLRHDPNTEAFF. For the CDR3, the DNA is TGTGCCAGCAGCCTACGACACGACCCGAACACTGAAGCTTTCTTT. The full variable domain, its missing parts supplied by reference TRBV7-2 and TRBJ1-1, is GAGVSQSPSNKVTEKGKDVELRCDPISGHTALYWYRQSLGQGLEFLIYFQGNSAPDKSGLPSDRFSAERTGGSVSTLTIQRTQQEDSAVYLCASSLRHDPNTEAFFGQGTRLTVV.

This clonotype was seen a handful of times. This sequence joins TRBV15 and TRBJ2-7, with D uncertain. The CDR3 has 14 residues. Germline values: CDR1 LNHNV, CDR2 YYDKDF (reference sequence). Trimming stripped 2 bases from V and 6 bases from J, with 14 bases between. DNA for the CDR3: TGTGCCACCAGCAGAACATCACTGGTAACCGAGCAGTACTTC. This gives the protein CATSRTSLVTEQYF.

The rearrangement joins TRBV9 to TRBJ2-5; 7 positions match TRBD2. Germline CDR1 and CDR2: SGDLS and YYNGEE. The CDR3 covers 15 residues. J lost 0 bases, V lost 6 bases, and 8 bases had no gene match. This chain's CDR3 is CASNSGGGDQETQYF. CDR3 bases: TGTGCCAGCAATTCGGGTGGGGGGGACCAAGAGACCCAGTACTTC.

This clonotype was recorded a few times. V and J are TRBV3-1 and TRBJ2-3; no firm D call. V lost 1 base and J 10 bases, leaving 9 bases between the germline ends. The CDR3 sequence is 12 residues long. Germline V gene lookup returns CDR1 LGHDT and CDR2 YNNKEL (reference sequence). This chain's CDR3 is CASSQAGAAQYF. The CDR3 DNA sequence: TGTGCCAGCAGCCAAGCAGGAGCTGCGCAGTATTTT.